This T cell receptor beta chain was sequenced during a study of Graves' ophthalmopathy and Graves' hyperthyroidism. Overall study context: Hyperthyroidism showing no ophthalmopathy within 18 months of follow-up was stable.

Notes on the study in general: The majority of expanded thyroid clonotypes above 0.001 frequency also occurred in blood.

Recruitment covered hyperthyroidism patients aged 18 to 65 whose new diagnosis was of under 2 months' duration. Among the exclusions were patients with other autoimmune diseases, uncontrolled infections, pregnancy or lactation. Note on this clonotype: Its antigen is unidentified.

Germline V gives CDR1 LGHDT, CDR2 YNNKEL (reference sequence). The CDR3 has 13 residues. V gave up 1 base and J gave up 5 bases, with 9 bases separating them. Amplification targeted the TCR beta CDR3 regions, with RNA transcripts as the source material. Amplification began with first-round RT-PCR using HTBI primers, then second-round multiplex PCR was performed. TCRdb re-called the multiplex PCR reads with MiXCR, one entry per CDR3 protein. The table has more than 1,000,000 distinct CDR3 sequences, about two fifths seen once. Material: peripheral blood or thyroid tissue (not recorded which). This TCR was sampled from an adult man with Graves' hyperthyroidism. This chain uses TRBV3-1 with TRBJ2-7, with D possibly matching TRBD2 (6 bases). The DNA for the CDR3 is TGTGCCAGCAGCCAAGCGGGGGTTGACGAGCAGTACTTC. Protein product: CASSQAGVDEQYF.